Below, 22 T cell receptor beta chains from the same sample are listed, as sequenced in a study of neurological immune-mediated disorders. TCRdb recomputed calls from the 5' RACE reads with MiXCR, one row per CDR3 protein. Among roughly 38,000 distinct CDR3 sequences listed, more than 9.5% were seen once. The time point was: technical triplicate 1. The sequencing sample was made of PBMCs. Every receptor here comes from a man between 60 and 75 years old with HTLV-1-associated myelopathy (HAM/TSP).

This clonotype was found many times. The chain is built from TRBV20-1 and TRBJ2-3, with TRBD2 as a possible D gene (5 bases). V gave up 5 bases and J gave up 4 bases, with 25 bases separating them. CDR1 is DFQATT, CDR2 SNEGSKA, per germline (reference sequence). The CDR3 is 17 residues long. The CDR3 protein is CSARSNSGSQASDTQYF. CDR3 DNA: TGCAGTGCTCGCTCCAACAGTGGGAGTCAGGCTTCAGATACGCAGTATTTT.

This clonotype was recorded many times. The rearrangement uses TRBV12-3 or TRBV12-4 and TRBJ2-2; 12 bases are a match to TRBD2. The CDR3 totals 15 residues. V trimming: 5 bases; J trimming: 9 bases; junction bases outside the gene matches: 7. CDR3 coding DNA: TGTGCCAGCAGTCCCCGGACTAGCGGGACGAGGGAGCTGTTTTTT. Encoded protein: CASSPRTSGTRELFF.

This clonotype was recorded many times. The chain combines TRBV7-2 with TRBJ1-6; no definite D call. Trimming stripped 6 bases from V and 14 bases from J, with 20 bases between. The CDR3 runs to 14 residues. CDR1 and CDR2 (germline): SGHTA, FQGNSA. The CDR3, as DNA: TGTGCCAGCAGATTGGTGGCTCCCTATCAGGCCCTCCACTTT. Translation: CASRLVAPYQALHF.

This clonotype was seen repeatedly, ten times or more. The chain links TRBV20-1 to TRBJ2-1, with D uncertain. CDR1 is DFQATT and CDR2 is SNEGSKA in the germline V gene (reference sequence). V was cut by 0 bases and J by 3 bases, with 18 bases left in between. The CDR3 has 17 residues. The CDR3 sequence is CSARDLSPGSNYNEQFF. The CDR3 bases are TGCAGTGCTAGAGATCTTAGCCCGGGCAGTAACTACAATGAGCAGTTCTTC.

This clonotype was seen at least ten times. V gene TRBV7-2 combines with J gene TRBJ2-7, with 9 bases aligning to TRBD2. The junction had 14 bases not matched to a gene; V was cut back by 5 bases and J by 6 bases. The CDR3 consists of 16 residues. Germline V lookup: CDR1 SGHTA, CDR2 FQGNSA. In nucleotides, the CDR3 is TGTGCCAGCAGCCACTGGGGTAGCGGGAGAGGCTTCGAGCAGTACTTC. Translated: CASSHWGSGRGFEQYF.

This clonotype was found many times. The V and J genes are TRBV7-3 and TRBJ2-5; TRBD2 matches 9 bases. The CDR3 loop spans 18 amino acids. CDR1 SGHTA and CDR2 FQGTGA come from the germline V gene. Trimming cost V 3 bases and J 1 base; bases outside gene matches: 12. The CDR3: CASSFSGGASGVQETQYF. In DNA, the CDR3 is TGTGCCAGCAGCTTTTCGGGAGGTGCTAGCGGGGTCCAAGAGACCCAGTACTTC.

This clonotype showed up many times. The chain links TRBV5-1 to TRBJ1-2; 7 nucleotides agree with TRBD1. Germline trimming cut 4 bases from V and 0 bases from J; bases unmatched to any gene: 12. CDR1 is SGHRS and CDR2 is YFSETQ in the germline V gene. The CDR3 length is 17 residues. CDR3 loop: CASSTRDRNQTNYGYTF. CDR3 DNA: TGCGCCAGCAGCACCCGGGACAGAAACCAGACTAACTATGGCTACACCTTC.

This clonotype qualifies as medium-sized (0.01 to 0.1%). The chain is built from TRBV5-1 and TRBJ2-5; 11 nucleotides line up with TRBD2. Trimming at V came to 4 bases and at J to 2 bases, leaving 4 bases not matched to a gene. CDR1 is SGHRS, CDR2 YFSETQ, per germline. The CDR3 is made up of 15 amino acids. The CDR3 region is CASSRGTSGQETQYF. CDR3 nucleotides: TGCGCCAGCAGCCGGGGGACTAGCGGACAAGAGACCCAGTACTTC.

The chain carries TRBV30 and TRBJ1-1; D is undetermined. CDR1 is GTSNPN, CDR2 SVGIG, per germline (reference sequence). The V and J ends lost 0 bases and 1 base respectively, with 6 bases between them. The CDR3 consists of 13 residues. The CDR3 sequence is CAWSVHWNTEAFF. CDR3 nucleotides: TGTGCCTGGAGTGTTCATTGGAACACTGAAGCTTTCTTT.

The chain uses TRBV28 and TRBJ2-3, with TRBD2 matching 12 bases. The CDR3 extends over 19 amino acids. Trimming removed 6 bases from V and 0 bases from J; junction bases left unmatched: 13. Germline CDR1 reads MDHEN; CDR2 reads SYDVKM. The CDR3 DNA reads TGTGCCAGCAGCCCTTCTAGCGGGAGGGACCTATTGAGCACAGATACGCAGTATTTT. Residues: CASSPSSGRDLLSTDTQYF.

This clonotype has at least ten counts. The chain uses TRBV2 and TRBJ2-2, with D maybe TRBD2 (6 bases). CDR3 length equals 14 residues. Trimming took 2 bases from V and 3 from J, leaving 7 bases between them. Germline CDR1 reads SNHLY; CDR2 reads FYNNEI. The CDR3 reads CASSETGDTGELFF. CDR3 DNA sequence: TGTGCCAGCAGTGAAACGGGGGACACCGGGGAGCTGTTTTTT.

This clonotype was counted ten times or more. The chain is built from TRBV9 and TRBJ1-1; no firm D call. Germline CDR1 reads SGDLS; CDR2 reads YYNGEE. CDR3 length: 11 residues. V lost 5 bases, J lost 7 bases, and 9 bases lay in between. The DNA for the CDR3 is TGTGCCAGCAGTTCCCCCGGTGAAGCTTTCTTT. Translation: CASSSPGEAFF.

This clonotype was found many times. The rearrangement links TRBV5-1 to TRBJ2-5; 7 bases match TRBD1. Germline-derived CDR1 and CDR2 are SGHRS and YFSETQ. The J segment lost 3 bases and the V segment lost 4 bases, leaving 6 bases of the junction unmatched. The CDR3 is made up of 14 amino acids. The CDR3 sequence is CASSHQGQEETQYF. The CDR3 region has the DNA TGCGCCAGCAGCCACCAAGGACAGGAAGAGACCCAGTACTTC.

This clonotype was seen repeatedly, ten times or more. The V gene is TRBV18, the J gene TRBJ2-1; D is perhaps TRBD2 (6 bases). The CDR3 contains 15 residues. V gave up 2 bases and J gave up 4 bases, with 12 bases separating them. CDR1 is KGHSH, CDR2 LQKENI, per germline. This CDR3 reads CASSPLGGTYNEQFF. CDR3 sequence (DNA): TGTGCCAGCTCACCATTAGGAGGGACTTACAATGAGCAGTTCTTC.

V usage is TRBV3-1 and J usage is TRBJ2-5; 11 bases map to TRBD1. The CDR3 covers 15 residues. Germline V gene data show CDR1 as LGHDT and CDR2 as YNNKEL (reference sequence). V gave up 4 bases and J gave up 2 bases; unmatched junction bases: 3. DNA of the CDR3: TGTGCCAGCAGCCTCCGGGACAGGGGGCAAGAGACCCAGTACTTC. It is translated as CASSLRDRGQETQYF.

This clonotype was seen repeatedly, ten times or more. The CDR3 nucleotides are TGCGCCAGCAGCTTGGTAGCCTCGACTAGCGGGAGCTACAATGAGCAGTTCTTC. This codes for CASSLVASTSGSYNEQFF. The gene calls are TRBV5-1 and TRBJ2-1; 12 nucleotides agree with TRBD2. This CDR3 has 18 residues. With 0 bases clipped from V and 3 bases from J, the junction kept 7 bases outside the gene matches. Germline V gives CDR1 SGHRS, CDR2 YFSETQ.

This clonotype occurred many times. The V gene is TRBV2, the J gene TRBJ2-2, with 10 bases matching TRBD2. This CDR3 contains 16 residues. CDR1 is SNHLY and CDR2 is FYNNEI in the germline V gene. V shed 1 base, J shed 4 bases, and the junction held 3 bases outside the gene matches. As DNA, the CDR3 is TGTGCCAGCAGTGAAGTGCTAGCGGGAGTCACCGGGGAGCTGTTTTTT. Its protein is CASSEVLAGVTGELFF.

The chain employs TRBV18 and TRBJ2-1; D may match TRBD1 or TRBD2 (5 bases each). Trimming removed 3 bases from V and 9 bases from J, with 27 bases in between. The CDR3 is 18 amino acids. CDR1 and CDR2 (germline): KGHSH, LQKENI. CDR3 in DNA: TGTGCCAGCTCACCCCCCGATGGGGCGGGCTCCCGAAATAGTGAGCAGTTCTTC. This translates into CASSPPDGAGSRNSEQFF.

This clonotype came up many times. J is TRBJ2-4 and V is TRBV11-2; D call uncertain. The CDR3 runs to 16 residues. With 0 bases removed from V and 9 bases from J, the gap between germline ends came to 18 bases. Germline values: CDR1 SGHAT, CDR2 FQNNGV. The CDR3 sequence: CASSLERLRIGGIQYF. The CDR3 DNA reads TGTGCCAGCAGCTTAGAGAGGCTGCGGATCGGTGGCATTCAGTACTTC.

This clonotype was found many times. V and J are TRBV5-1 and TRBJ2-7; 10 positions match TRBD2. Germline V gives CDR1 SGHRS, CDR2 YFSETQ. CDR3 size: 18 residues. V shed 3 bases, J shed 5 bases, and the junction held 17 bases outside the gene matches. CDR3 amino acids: CASSWESTASGSVHEQYF. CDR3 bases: TGCGCCAGCAGCTGGGAAAGCACGGCTAGCGGGAGTGTCCACGAGCAGTACTTC. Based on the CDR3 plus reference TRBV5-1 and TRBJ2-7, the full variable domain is KAGVTQTPRYLIKTRGQQVTLSCSPISGHRSVSWYQQTPGQGLQFLFEYFSETQRNKGNFPGRFSGRQFSNSRSEMNVSTLELGDSALYLCASSWESTASGSVHEQYFGPGTRLTVT.

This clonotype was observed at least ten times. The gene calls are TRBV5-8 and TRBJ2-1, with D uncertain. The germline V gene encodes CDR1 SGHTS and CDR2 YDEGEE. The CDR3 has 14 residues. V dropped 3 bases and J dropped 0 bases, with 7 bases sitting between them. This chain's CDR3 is CASSYALSYNEQFF. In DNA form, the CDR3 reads TGTGCCAGCAGCTACGCTCTCTCCTACAATGAGCAGTTCTTC.

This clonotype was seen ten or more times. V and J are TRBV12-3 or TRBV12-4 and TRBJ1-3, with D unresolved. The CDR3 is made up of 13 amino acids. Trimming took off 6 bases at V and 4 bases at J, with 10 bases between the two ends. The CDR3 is CASSLRVGNTIYF. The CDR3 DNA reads TGTGCCAGCAGCCTTCGGGTCGGAAACACCATATATTTT.